Listed below are T cell receptor beta chains from one sample, sequenced in a study of blood T cell repertoires in COVID-19. Libraries were prepared by immunoSEQ multiplex PCR; TCRdb keeps only in-frame clonotypes and omits some of them. The table includes about 310,000 clones, around nine tenths detected once. The sequencing sample was made of peripheral blood. These receptors came from a man in his forties or fifties with active or convalescent COVID-19. Each CDR3 is given with its conserved first and last residue. Fields, in order: V gene, CDR3 protein.

v_gene: TRBV5-6; CDR3aa: CASSSGTQETQYF
v_gene: TRBV5-1; CDR3aa: CASSLDGDYGYTF
v_gene: TRBV19; CDR3aa: CASSPRTGGFNGYTF
v_gene: TRBV18; CDR3aa: CASAPRMTGATTDTQYF
v_gene: TRBV4-3; CDR3aa: CASSQGLNEQFF
v_gene: TRBV19; CDR3aa: CASSMSRGRDQPQHF
v_gene: TRBV11-3; CDR3aa: CASSSGQGYYNEQFF
v_gene: TRBV19; CDR3aa: CASSTLLREGRNEQYF
v_gene: TRBV5-1; CDR3aa: CASSLETGVLSGNTIYF
v_gene: TRBV6-6; CDR3aa: CASNTRDRGHYGYTF
v_gene: TRBV11-3; CDR3aa: CASSLAQTSYEQFF
v_gene: TRBV2; CDR3aa: CASSDSGNYGYTF
v_gene: TRBV25-1; CDR3aa: CASSEYRTGPYNEQFF
v_gene: TRBV6-5; CDR3aa: CASSTGFGGNQPQHF
v_gene: TRBV28; CDR3aa: CASSSDRGLNEKLFF
v_gene: TRBV19; CDR3aa: CASSILAGPYEQYF
v_gene: TRBV28; CDR3aa: CASSLGGGFQQPQHF
v_gene: TRBV19; CDR3aa: CASSIRGLAGPSSYNEQFF
v_gene: TRBV5-6; CDR3aa: CASSLWGDRGLNTIYF
v_gene: TRBV15; CDR3aa: CATSRVSVGGRATNEKLFF
v_gene: TRBV5-6; CDR3aa: CASSSTFVDTQYF
v_gene: TRBV27; CDR3aa: CASSVRNINPEADTQYF
v_gene: TRBV5-1; CDR3aa: CASSFSPFPGREASGANVLTF
v_gene: TRBV7-9; CDR3aa: CASSLRLAGAGELFF
v_gene: TRBV5-1; CDR3aa: CASSLNLRAGGIYEQYF
v_gene: TRBV5-1; CDR3aa: CASSLNSEQYF
v_gene: TRBV20-1; CDR3aa: CSATADSIYTF
v_gene: TRBV29-1; CDR3aa: CSVGGQGNQPQHF
v_gene: TRBV9; CDR3aa: CASSTSGTGLDTEAFF
v_gene: TRBV5-1; CDR3aa: CASSSTGGQETQYF
v_gene: TRBV7-3; CDR3aa: CASSLTPRTEAFF
v_gene: TRBV29-1; CDR3aa: CSVGGYEQFF
v_gene: TRBV18; CDR3aa: CASSELDRPSDGYTF
v_gene: TRBV15; CDR3aa: CATSTLTSGYYEQYF
v_gene: TRBV5-6; CDR3aa: CASSSWGTGGEQYF
v_gene: TRBV5-1; CDR3aa: CASSPGYSNQPQHF
v_gene: TRBV2; CDR3aa: CASRFDTIYQPQHF
v_gene: TRBV5-1; CDR3aa: CASSLSLGTAYNEQFF
v_gene: TRBV18; CDR3aa: CASSPLAGQGAPTGELFF
v_gene: TRBV7-2; CDR3aa: CASSLRQAGGNSPLHF
v_gene: TRBV9; CDR3aa: CASSVQQGPPTTNEKLFF
v_gene: TRBV3-1/TRBV3-2; CDR3aa: CAAGGGHTQYF
v_gene: TRBV6-5; CDR3aa: CASSYWTGGHSEQYF
v_gene: TRBV7-3; CDR3aa: CASSLAGPTEAFF
v_gene: TRBV7-8; CDR3aa: CASSDGTALSPLHF
v_gene: TRBV27; CDR3aa: CATHRGYDTGELFF
v_gene: TRBV4-3; CDR3aa: CASSPSGTGGRPDHDEPQHF
v_gene: TRBV5-1; CDR3aa: CASSVDSQQHLYNEQFF
v_gene: TRBV3-1/TRBV3-2; CDR3aa: CASSLFGVSADTQYF
v_gene: TRBV10-3; CDR3aa: CATRPGQGGTDTQYF
v_gene: TRBV6-5; CDR3aa: CASSPTGFTYEQYF